These 17 T cell receptor beta chains originate from one sample sequenced in a study of technical replicates of blood from a few donors. This table comes from immunoSEQ multiplex PCR, and its TCRdb copy is limited to in-frame clones, with some not included. The sample comprises about 80,000 clones, about 91% of which are singletons, and around 0.37% rests with the top ten. Sequenced sample: T cells isolated from PBMCs. These receptors were obtained from a human donor in good health.

The chain employs TRBV9 and TRBJ2-2; possibly TRBD1 for D (5 bases). With 0 bases removed from V and 0 bases from J, the gap between germline ends came to 15 bases. This CDR3 is 18 amino acids long. Germline CDR1 is SGDLS and CDR2 is YYNGEE. CDR3 bases: TGTGCCAGCAGCGTAGACCCTCTTCAGGGCCCGAACACCGGGGAGCTGTTTTTT. This gives the protein CASSVDPLQGPNTGELFF.

The rearrangement links TRBV18 to TRBJ2-7, with 9 bases fitting TRBD2. With 2 bases clipped from V and 3 bases from J, the junction kept 5 bases outside the gene matches. Germline V gene data show CDR1 as KGHSH and CDR2 as LQKENI. This CDR3 contains 15 residues. The CDR3 DNA follows: TGTGCCAGCTCACCAAGCCTAGCGGGACTCTACGAGCAGTACTTC. This codes for CASSPSLAGLYEQYF. The whole variable domain, filled in from reference TRBV18 and TRBJ2-7, reads NAGVMQNPRHLVRRRGQEARLRCSPMKGHSHVYWYRQLPEEGLKFMVYLQKENIIDESGMPKERFSAEFPKEGPSILRIQQVVRGDSAAYFCASSPSLAGLYEQYFGPGTRLTVT.

The count of this clone is one. The gene calls are TRBV19 and TRBJ1-2; the D is unclear. This CDR3 region has 15 residues. V dropped 3 bases and J dropped 0 bases, with 11 bases sitting between them. Germline-derived CDR1 and CDR2 are LNHDA and SQIVND (reference sequence). The CDR3 is CASSMAGSSNYGYTF. DNA of the CDR3: TGTGCCAGTAGTATGGCCGGGTCCTCTAACTATGGCTACACCTTC.

The chain combines TRBV18 with TRBJ1-1; TRBD1 might be the D (5 bases). This CDR3 has 14 residues. V lost 6 bases and J lost 7, with 18 bases in between. CDR1 and CDR2 from the germline V gene are KGHSH and LQKENI. CDR3 in amino acids: CASSPAGGTGEAFF. DNA for the CDR3: TGTGCCAGCTCTCCCGCGGGAGGGACGGGTGAAGCTTTCTTT.

The rearrangement joins TRBV9 to TRBJ2-3; possible D gene TRBD2, 5 bases. Germline V gene data show CDR1 as SGDLS and CDR2 as YYNGEE. CDR3 length: 14 amino acids. Trimming took 1 base from V and 5 from J, leaving 11 bases between them. DNA for the CDR3: TGTGCCAGCAGCGTACAACCCGCGGGAGATACGCAGTATTTT. Its protein product is CASSVQPAGDTQYF. The full variable domain, in which reference TRBV9 and TRBJ2-3 provide the parts outside the CDR3, is DSGVTQTPKHLITATGQRVTLRCSPRSGDLSVYWYQQSLDQGLQFLIQYYNGEERAKGNILERFSAQQFPDLHSELNLSSLELGDSALYFCASSVQPAGDTQYFGPGTRLTVL.

The V gene is TRBV9, the J gene TRBJ2-1; perhaps TRBD2 as D (5 bases). V was trimmed by 0 bases and J by 10 bases, leaving 20 bases between them. The length of the CDR3 is 16 residues. Germline CDR1 is SGDLS and CDR2 is YYNGEE. This CDR3 is CASSVVASSNRGEQFF. CDR3 nucleotides: TGTGCCAGCAGCGTAGTGGCTAGCTCAAACCGAGGGGAGCAGTTCTTC. Supplemented by reference TRBV9 and TRBJ2-1, the full variable domain reads DSGVTQTPKHLITATGQRVTLRCSPRSGDLSVYWYQQSLDQGLQFLIQYYNGEERAKGNILERFSAQQFPDLHSELNLSSLELGDSALYFCASSVVASSNRGEQFFGPGTRLTVL.

This chain links TRBV5-5 with TRBJ2-1; D perhaps matches TRBD2 (6 bases). The CDR3 is made up of 12 amino acids. V gave up 5 bases and J gave up 9 bases, with 12 bases separating them. Germline values: CDR1 SGHKS, CDR2 YYEKEE (reference sequence). The CDR3 loop is CASSTGLSEQFF. Here the CDR3 DNA reads TGTGCCAGCAGTACAGGACTATCTGAGCAGTTCTTC.

The rearrangement joins TRBV9 to TRBJ2-1, with a tentative D call TRBD1 (5 bases). This CDR3 spans 14 amino acids. Germline V CDR1 and CDR2: SGDLS, YYNGEE. Trimming stripped 2 bases from V and 3 bases from J, with 9 bases between. The CDR3 region is CASSVIGDYNEQFF. CDR3 sequence (DNA): TGTGCCAGCAGCGTTATAGGGGACTACAATGAGCAGTTCTTC. The complete variable domain, with remaining parts taken from reference TRBV9 and TRBJ2-1, reads DSGVTQTPKHLITATGQRVTLRCSPRSGDLSVYWYQQSLDQGLQFLIQYYNGEERAKGNILERFSAQQFPDLHSELNLSSLELGDSALYFCASSVIGDYNEQFFGPGTRLTVL.

The rearrangement links TRBV6-1 to TRBJ2-7, with D maybe TRBD2 (6 bases). The CDR3 has 14 residues. Germline V CDR1 and CDR2: MNHNS, SASEGT. V gave up 4 bases and J gave up 2 bases, with 12 bases separating them. CDR3 nucleotides: TGTGCCAGCAGTGGCAACCCTAGCGCCTACGAGCAGTACTTC. As protein: CASSGNPSAYEQYF.

V is TRBV11-2 and J is TRBJ2-7; 7 bases fit TRBD1. J gave up 5 bases and V 2 bases, and 9 bases lay outside the gene matches. The length of the CDR3 is 15 residues. Germline V gives CDR1 SGHAT, CDR2 FQNNGV. CDR3 in amino acids: CASSLRGTGADEQYF. The DNA for the CDR3 is TGTGCCAGCAGCTTAAGAGGAACAGGGGCTGACGAGCAGTACTTC.

The CDR3 coding sequence is TGTGCCAGCAGCTCGGACAGGGTAATTGAGCAGTTCTTC. This translates into CASSSDRVIEQFF. The gene calls are TRBV6-5 and TRBJ2-1, with TRBD1 identical over 8 bases. V lost 6 bases and J lost 9; bases outside the gene matches: 7. The length of the CDR3 is 13 residues. Germline-derived CDR1 and CDR2 are MNHEY and SVGAGI.

This chain connects TRBV28 to TRBJ2-7; 7 bases align to TRBD1. The V gene end was trimmed by 3 bases and the J gene end by 7 bases; junction bases not matched to a gene: 0. From germline, CDR1 is MDHEN and CDR2 SYDVKM. The CDR3 has 11 residues. CDR3 region: CASSLDREQYF. The CDR3 DNA reads TGTGCCAGCAGTTTGGACAGGGAGCAGTACTTC.

The gene calls are TRBV28 and TRBJ2-7; 9 bases match TRBD1. The germline gives CDR1 MDHEN, CDR2 SYDVKM. Trimming took 2 bases from V and 2 from J; bases not matched to a gene: 4. The CDR3 sequence is 15 residues long. Here the CDR3 DNA reads TGTGCCAGCAGTTTAGGGACAGGGAGCCCCTACGAGCAGTACTTC. Translated, it gives CASSLGTGSPYEQYF.

The V and J genes are TRBV30 and TRBJ1-5; tentatively, D is TRBD1 (5 bases). This CDR3 is built from 14 residues. Trimming took 0 bases from V and 5 from J, leaving 11 bases between them. Germline V lookup: CDR1 GTSNPN, CDR2 SVGIG (reference sequence). This chain's CDR3 is CAWSVPRVDQPQHF. CDR3 nucleotides: TGTGCCTGGAGTGTACCCAGGGTAGATCAGCCCCAGCATTTT.

The V and J genes are TRBV7-8 and TRBJ2-2; TRBD1 agrees at 7 bases. CDR1 and CDR2 (germline): SGHVS, FQNEAQ. The CDR3 extends over 15 amino acids. V was pared by 5 bases and J by 1 base, with 4 bases of the junction left unmatched. CDR3: CASSAAGGNTGELFF. Here the CDR3 DNA reads TGTGCCAGCAGCGCGGCAGGGGGGAACACCGGGGAGCTGTTTTTT.

The genes are TRBV7-7 and TRBJ2-2; the D is unclear. Germline V gene data show CDR1 as SSHAT and CDR2 as FNYEAQ (reference sequence). The germline V and J ends were trimmed by 11 bases and 3 bases, with 10 bases remaining between them. This CDR3 has 12 amino acids. The CDR3: CASAPDTGELFF. DNA for the CDR3: TGTGCCTCCGCGCCGGACACCGGGGAGCTGTTTTTT.

The V call is TRBV30, the J call TRBJ2-7, with a possible D match to TRBD2 (5 bases). V lost 1 base to trimming and J lost 7 bases, with 11 bases between them. The CDR3 has 12 residues. Germline values: CDR1 GTSNPN, CDR2 SVGIG (reference sequence). In DNA, the CDR3 is TGTGCCTGGAGTGGATCAGGCGGGGAGCAGTACTTC. Translation: CAWSGSGGEQYF.